These 30 T cell receptor beta chains were sequenced from one sample in a study of blood T cell repertoires in COVID-19. Libraries were prepared by immunoSEQ multiplex PCR; TCRdb keeps only in-frame clonotypes and omits some of them. The data show a few hundred thousand clones, 75% to 90% seen once. Sequencing was performed on peripheral blood. The receptors originated from a young man with active or convalescent COVID-19.

V gene TRBV27 combines with J gene TRBJ2-1; D not resolved. Per germline, CDR1 MNHEY and CDR2 SMNVEV (reference sequence). V lost 4 bases and J 10 bases, leaving 8 bases between the germline ends. The CDR3 consists of 11 residues. The CDR3: CASSYNMEQFF. The CDR3 DNA is TGTGCCAGCAGTTACAACATGGAGCAGTTCTTC.

This clone occurred once. The chain links TRBV6-5 to TRBJ1-1; D possibly corresponds to TRBD1 (6 bases). The V end lost 2 bases, the J end lost 5 bases, and 9 bases lay between the germline ends. CDR1 and CDR2 from the germline V gene are MNHEY and SVGAGI. This CDR3 contains 13 residues. This chain's CDR3 is CASSYNRATEAFF. The CDR3, as DNA: TGTGCCAGCAGTTACAACAGGGCTACTGAAGCTTTCTTT.

This chain joins TRBV27 and TRBJ1-5; tentatively, D is TRBD1 (6 bases). Trimming stripped 2 bases from V and 5 bases from J, with 13 bases between. This CDR3 contains 15 residues. The germline gives CDR1 MNHEY, CDR2 SMNVEV (reference sequence). In DNA form, the CDR3 reads TGTGCCAGCAGTTTAGTCGCCAGGGGTGATCAGCCCCAGCATTTT. As protein: CASSLVARGDQPQHF.

This chain uses TRBV21-1 with TRBJ1-1. TRBV21-1 is a pseudogene locus. CDR3 length equals 14 residues. The DNA of the CDR3 is TGTGCCAGCAGCAAAGACGGGGGGCGGACTGAAGCTTTCTTT. Translating gives CASSKDGGRTEAFF.

The chain recombines TRBV4-2 with TRBJ2-1, with 13 bases matching TRBD2. The junction had 10 bases not matched to a gene; V was cut back by 0 bases and J by 8 bases. Germline lookup yields CDR1 LGHNA and CDR2 YNFKEQ. This CDR3 contains 18 residues. The DNA for the CDR3 is TGTGCCAGCAGCCAAGAGGGACCGCCGGGACTAGCGGGGCATGAGCAGTTCTTC. It translates to CASSQEGPPGLAGHEQFF.

The J gene is TRBJ1-2, the V gene TRBV5-6; 8 bases are a match to TRBD1. Germline V gene data show CDR1 as SGHDT and CDR2 as YYEEEE. V lost 4 bases, J lost 8 bases, and 16 bases stayed unmatched. This CDR3 region has 16 residues. The CDR3: CASSGWTGSSVRGYTF. The CDR3 DNA is TGTGCCAGCAGCGGTTGGACAGGGAGCTCGGTTCGGGGCTACACCTTC.

This chain connects TRBV18 to TRBJ1-1; D might be TRBD1 (6 bases). The CDR3 consists of 14 residues. V lost 3 bases, J lost 1 base, and 9 bases lay in between. Germline V CDR1 and CDR2: KGHSH, LQKENI. DNA of the CDR3: TGTGCCAGCTCACCCCAGACAGGGAACACTGAAGCTTTCTTT. It is translated as CASSPQTGNTEAFF.

The chain recombines TRBV18 with TRBJ2-6; a weak D match, TRBD1 (6 bases). V was trimmed by 4 bases and J by 2 bases, leaving 9 bases between them. There are 15 residues in the CDR3. Looked up from germline, CDR1 is KGHSH and CDR2 is LQKENI. The CDR3 coding sequence is TGTGCCAGCTCACAACAGGGCCCTGGGGCCAACGTCCTGACTTTC. This sequence encodes CASSQQGPGANVLTF.

V usage is TRBV5-1 and J usage is TRBJ2-1, with 10 positions matching TRBD1. The V segment lost 3 bases and the J segment 8 bases; nucleotides outside the gene matches: 5. Germline assignment: CDR1 SGHRS and CDR2 YFSETQ. The CDR3 spans 14 residues. Here the CDR3 reads CASSSGTGEYEQFF. The CDR3 coding sequence is TGCGCCAGCAGCTCCGGGACAGGGGAGTATGAGCAGTTCTTC.

This clone was detected only a few times. The rearrangement links TRBV11-2 to TRBJ1-1, with D possibly TRBD1 on 5 matching bases. Trimming cost V 5 bases and J 1 base, with 14 bases left between them. Germline lookup yields CDR1 SGHAT and CDR2 FQNNGV. The length of the CDR3 is 15 residues. CDR3 DNA sequence: TGTGCCAGCAGCGAAGGAACGACAGCGAACACTGAAGCTTTCTTT. Protein sequence: CASSEGTTANTEAFF.

This sequence joins TRBV3-1 (or the pseudogene TRBV3-2) and TRBJ1-4; 7 bases agree with TRBD1. Germline values: CDR1 LGHDT, CDR2 YNNKEL (reference sequence). CDR3 length: 15 residues. The J segment lost 8 bases and the V segment lost 4 bases, leaving 10 bases of the junction unmatched. In DNA form, the CDR3 reads TGTGCCAGCAGCCCAACGGGACAGACTAGAGAAAAACTGTTTTTT. It yields the protein CASSPTGQTREKLFF.

The chain has TRBV6-2 or TRBV6-3 and TRBJ2-7; possibly TRBD1 for D (6 bases). The V end was cut by 3 bases, the J end by 2 bases, with 11 bases between. This CDR3 region has 14 residues. Germline CDR1 and CDR2: MNHEY and SVGEGT. The CDR3 sequence is CASSYPGAPYEQYF. Written as DNA, the CDR3 is TGTGCCAGCAGTTATCCAGGGGCTCCCTACGAGCAGTACTTC.

The chain recombines TRBV18 with TRBJ1-1; D not certain. Trimming took off 2 bases at V and 8 bases at J, with 18 bases between the two ends. Germline CDR1 reads KGHSH; CDR2 reads LQKENI. This CDR3 comprises 15 residues. The chain's CDR3 is CASSPIAVPGLEAFF. The DNA of the CDR3 is TGTGCCAGCTCACCAATAGCGGTGCCGGGCCTAGAAGCTTTCTTT.

This chain uses TRBV29-1 with TRBJ1-2; no reliable D call. The V gene lost 5 bases and the J gene lost 2 bases, with 12 bases spanning the gap. The CDR3 is 13 amino acids. The V gene's germline CDR1 is SQVTM and CDR2 ANQGSEA. DNA for the CDR3: TGCAGCGTTCGAGACATCAACAACTATGGCTACACCTTC. It encodes CSVRDINNYGYTF.

The rearrangement joins TRBV6-5 to TRBJ1-5, with D possibly being TRBD1 (6 bases). The CDR3 length is 12 residues. The germline gives CDR1 MNHEY, CDR2 SVGAGI. V was trimmed by 8 bases and J by 5 bases, leaving 10 bases between them. The CDR3 region is CASAGEHQPQHF. Here the CDR3 DNA reads TGTGCCAGCGCAGGGGAACATCAGCCCCAGCATTTT.

This clone was counted a single time. The CDR3 bases are TGTGCCAGTAGTATTATCGGGACAGGGGTCGGAGGCTACACCTTC. This translates into CASSIIGTGVGGYTF. V and J are TRBV19 and TRBJ1-2; the match to TRBD1 covers 10 bases. CDR3 length: 15 residues. Germline assignment: CDR1 LNHDA and CDR2 SQIVND (reference sequence). V lost 3 bases, J lost 8 bases, and 9 bases stayed unmatched.

This sequence joins TRBV5-4 and TRBJ2-3; possibly TRBD2 for D (7 bases). The germline CDR1 and CDR2 sequences are SGHNT and YYREEE (reference sequence). V gave up 0 bases and J gave up 3 bases, with 14 bases separating them. The CDR3 spans 16 residues. CDR3 loop: CASSLDGGGRTDTQYF. The CDR3 nucleotides are TGTGCCAGCAGCTTGGATGGGGGGGGCAGGACAGATACGCAGTATTTT.

The gene calls are TRBV4-2 and TRBJ2-5; maybe TRBD2 (5 bases). This CDR3 spans 17 amino acids. Germline CDR1 LGHNA, CDR2 YNFKEQ. Trimming took off 6 bases at V and 11 bases at J, with 31 bases between the two ends. CDR3 loop: CASSDTRWGMEERSQYF. DNA of the CDR3: TGTGCCAGCAGTGACACCAGGTGGGGTATGGAGGAGCGTTCTCAGTACTTC.

This clone was detected once. V gene TRBV12-5 combines with J gene TRBJ2-1; 10 bases fit TRBD2. The V gene end was trimmed by 1 base and the J gene end by 4 bases; junction bases not matched to a gene: 1. The CDR3 spans 15 residues. Germline V gene lookup returns CDR1 LGHNT and CDR2 FRNRAP. The CDR3: CASGLASGGYNEQFF. The CDR3 nucleotides are TGTGCTAGTGGTTTGGCTAGCGGGGGATACAATGAGCAGTTCTTC.

The J gene is TRBJ2-2, the V gene TRBV7-3; possible D gene TRBD2, 6 bases. The V gene lost 4 bases and the J gene lost 1 base, with 10 bases spanning the gap. Germline V lookup: CDR1 SGHTA, CDR2 FQGTGA. This CDR3 region has 15 residues. CDR3: CASSSGLWNTGELFF. The CDR3 nucleotides read TGTGCCAGCAGCTCGGGACTCTGGAACACCGGGGAGCTGTTTTTT.

This chain connects TRBV4-2 to TRBJ1-6; TRBD1 is a possible D gene (5 bases). V lost 0 bases and J lost 2, with 14 bases in between. Germline CDR1 LGHNA, CDR2 YNFKEQ. This CDR3 is built from 18 residues. CDR3 sequence reads: CASSQEGPRGAYNSPLHF. The DNA of the CDR3 is TGTGCCAGCAGCCAAGAGGGGCCACGGGGGGCCTATAATTCACCCCTCCACTTT.

This chain uses TRBV27 with TRBJ2-7, with D possibly being TRBD1 (6 bases). CDR1 and CDR2 (germline): MNHEY, SMNVEV (reference sequence). The ends were cut back, 6 bases at V and 3 bases at J, with 9 bases in the middle. The CDR3 consists of 12 residues. CDR3 region: CASRDRVYEQYF. Here the CDR3 DNA reads TGTGCCAGCAGGGACAGAGTCTACGAGCAGTACTTC.

This clone was detected ten times or more. The rearrangement joins TRBV30 to TRBJ2-5; D perhaps matches TRBD2 (6 bases). Trimming took 0 bases from V and 5 from J, leaving 10 bases between them. CDR1 is GTSNPN, CDR2 SVGIG, per germline (reference sequence). The CDR3 sequence is 13 residues long. The CDR3 loop reads CAWSVGGSETQYF. DNA of the CDR3: TGTGCCTGGAGTGTCGGGGGATCGGAGACCCAGTACTTC. The entire variable domain, with the rest obtained from reference TRBV30 and TRBJ2-5, is as follows: SQTIHQWPATLVQPVGSPLSLECTVEGTSNPNLYWYRQAAGRGLQLLFYSVGIGQISSEVPQNLSASRPQDRQFILSSKKLLLSDSGFYLCAWSVGGSETQYFGPGTRLLVL.

The table lists this clone with a count of one. The chain carries TRBV5-1 and TRBJ2-7, with unresolved D. Germline V gives CDR1 SGHRS, CDR2 YFSETQ. The CDR3 covers 13 residues. Trimming took off 7 bases at V and 5 bases at J, with 16 bases between the two ends. The chain's CDR3 is CASFNITAHEQYF. The CDR3 DNA reads TGCGCCAGCTTCAACATTACAGCTCACGAGCAGTACTTC.

V usage is TRBV5-1 and J usage is TRBJ2-3; a possible D gene is TRBD1 (6 bases). V was trimmed by 3 bases and J by 0 bases, leaving 17 bases between them. Germline-derived CDR1 and CDR2 are SGHRS and YFSETQ. The CDR3 contains 17 residues. This CDR3 is CASSSTLLGQSTDTQYF. CDR3 coding DNA: TGCGCCAGCAGCTCTACCCTTCTCGGACAGAGCACAGATACGCAGTATTTT.

J is TRBJ1-1 and V is TRBV2; 10 nucleotides agree with TRBD1. The CDR3 covers 14 residues. The ends lost 5 bases at V and 5 bases at J; junction bases unmatched: 5. Germline-derived CDR1 and CDR2 are SNHLY and FYNNEI. CDR3 bases: TGTGCCAGCAGTAATGGACAGGGGGGGACTGAAGCTTTCTTT. Amino acid sequence: CASSNGQGGTEAFF.

The chain recombines TRBV2 with TRBJ2-1, with D maybe TRBD2 (5 bases). Germline-derived CDR1 and CDR2 are SNHLY and FYNNEI. V was pared by 8 bases and J by 7 bases, with 12 bases between. This CDR3 comprises 12 residues. The CDR3 DNA follows: TGTGCCAGCCGGGCGGGCGGGAATGAGCAGTTCTTC. This translates into CASRAGGNEQFF.

This chain uses TRBV2 with TRBJ1-2; TRBD1 aligns across 9 bases. CDR3 size: 15 residues. Per the germline V gene, CDR1 is SNHLY and CDR2 is FYNNEI. V lost 5 bases and J lost 4; bases outside the gene matches: 8. The DNA for the CDR3 is TGTGCCAGCAGTCCCCTGGACAGGGGAATCTATGGCTACACCTTC. It specifies CASSPLDRGIYGYTF.

This clone has just one count. The chain has TRBV3-1 (or the pseudogene TRBV3-2) and TRBJ2-7, with 11 bases identical to TRBD2. V shed 3 bases and J 6 bases; nucleotides not matched to a gene: 4. This CDR3 spans 14 amino acids. Germline CDR1 and CDR2: LGHDT and YNNKEL (reference sequence). As DNA, the CDR3 is TGTGCCAGCAGCCAGGCCGGGACTAGCGGCGAGCAGTACTTC. Protein: CASSQAGTSGEQYF.

V gene TRBV4-1 combines with J gene TRBJ1-1, with a tentative D call TRBD1 (6 bases). The V and J ends lost 1 base and 1 base respectively, with 16 bases between them. The CDR3 is made up of 17 amino acids. CDR1 is MGHRA and CDR2 is YSYEKL in the germline V gene. CDR3 nucleotide sequence: TGCGCCAGCAGCCAAGGAACAGGGAACTGGGAGAACACTGAAGCTTTCTTT. As protein: CASSQGTGNWENTEAFF.